The 4 T cell receptor beta chains given below trace back to one sample, sequenced in a study of response to subunit inactivated influenza vaccine. TCRdb re-analysed the RT-PCR reads in MiXCR, keeping a single row per CDR3 protein. Of about 500,000 distinct CDR3 sequences in the sample, 15% to 20% were seen once. Sample: CD4+ T cells sorted from PBMCs, taken around 2 years after vaccination. These receptors were taken from a man aged 45-69 years who received an inactivated influenza vaccine.

V gene TRBV9 combines with J gene TRBJ2-3; D is perhaps TRBD1 or TRBD2 (5 bases each). With 2 bases removed from V and 0 bases from J, the gap between germline ends came to 10 bases. The CDR3 length is 15 residues. The V gene's germline CDR1 is SGDLS and CDR2 YYNGEE. CDR3 region: CASSVGTTSTDTQYF. As DNA, the CDR3 is TGTGCCAGCAGCGTGGGGACGACTAGCACAGATACGCAGTATTTT.

V gene TRBV7-2 combines with J gene TRBJ2-3; no clear D. Trimming cost V 1 base and J 6 bases, with 11 bases left between them. CDR3 length: 14 residues. Germline values: CDR1 SGHTA, CDR2 FQGNSA. The CDR3 reads CASSLVAGSDTQYF. CDR3 DNA sequence: TGTGCCAGCAGCTTAGTGGCTGGCTCGGATACGCAGTATTTT.

A few counts support this clonotype. The rearrangement joins TRBV7-2 to TRBJ2-7; D is undetermined. CDR3 length equals 14 residues. Per the germline V gene, CDR1 is SGHTA and CDR2 is FQGNSA. V lost 5 bases and J 0 bases, leaving 11 bases between the germline ends. This CDR3 reads CASSRAQSSYEQYF. DNA for the CDR3: TGTGCCAGCAGCAGAGCCCAAAGCTCCTACGAGCAGTACTTC.

The chain carries TRBV20-1 and TRBJ2-7, with 11 bases matching TRBD1. Trimming took 6 bases from V and 3 from J; bases not matched to a gene: 13. The germline V gene encodes CDR1 DFQATT and CDR2 SNEGSKA (reference sequence). This CDR3 is built from 16 residues. CDR3 DNA sequence: TGCAGTGCCAACCATCCTAGGGGGACAGGGGGCTACGAGCAGTACTTC. This gives the protein CSANHPRGTGGYEQYF.